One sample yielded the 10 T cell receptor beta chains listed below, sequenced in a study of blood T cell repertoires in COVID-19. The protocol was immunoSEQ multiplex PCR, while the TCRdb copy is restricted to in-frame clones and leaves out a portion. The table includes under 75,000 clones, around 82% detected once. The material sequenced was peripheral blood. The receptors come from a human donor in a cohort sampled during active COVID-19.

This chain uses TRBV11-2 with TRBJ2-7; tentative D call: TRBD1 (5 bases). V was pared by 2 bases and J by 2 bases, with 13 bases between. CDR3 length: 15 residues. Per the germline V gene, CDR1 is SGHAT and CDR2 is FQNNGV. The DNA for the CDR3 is TGTGCCAGCAGCTTAAGGGCAGGGTGGACCTACGAGCAGTACTTC. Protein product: CASSLRAGWTYEQYF.

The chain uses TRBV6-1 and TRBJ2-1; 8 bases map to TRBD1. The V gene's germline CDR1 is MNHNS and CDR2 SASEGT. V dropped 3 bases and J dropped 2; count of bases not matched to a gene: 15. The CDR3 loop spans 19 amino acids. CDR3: CASSDFRTYGTGTYNEQFF. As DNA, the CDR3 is TGTGCCAGCAGTGACTTCAGAACATATGGGACAGGTACCTACAATGAGCAGTTCTTC.

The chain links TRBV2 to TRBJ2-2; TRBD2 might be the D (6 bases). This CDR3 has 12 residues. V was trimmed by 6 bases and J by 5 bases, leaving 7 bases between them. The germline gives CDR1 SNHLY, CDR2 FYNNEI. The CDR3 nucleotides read TGTGCCAGCAGCCGGGGGACCGGGGAGCTGTTTTTT. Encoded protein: CASSRGTGELFF.

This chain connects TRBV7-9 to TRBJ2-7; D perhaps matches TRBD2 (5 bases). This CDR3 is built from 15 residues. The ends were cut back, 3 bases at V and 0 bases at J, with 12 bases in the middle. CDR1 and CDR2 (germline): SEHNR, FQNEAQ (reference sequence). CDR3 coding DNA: TGTGCCAGCAGCTTGAGCCGGGGAAGCTCCTACGAGCAGTACTTC. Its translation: CASSLSRGSSYEQYF.

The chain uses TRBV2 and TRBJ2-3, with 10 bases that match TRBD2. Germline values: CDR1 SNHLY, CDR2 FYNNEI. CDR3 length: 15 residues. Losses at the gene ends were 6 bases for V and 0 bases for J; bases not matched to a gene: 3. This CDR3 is CASSLAGVSTDTQYF. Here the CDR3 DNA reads TGTGCCAGCAGCCTAGCGGGAGTAAGCACAGATACGCAGTATTTT.

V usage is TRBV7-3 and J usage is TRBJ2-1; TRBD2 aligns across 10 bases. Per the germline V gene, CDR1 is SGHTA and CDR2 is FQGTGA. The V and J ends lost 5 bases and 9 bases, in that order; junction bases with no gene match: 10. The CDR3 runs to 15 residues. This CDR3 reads CASSPWLAGVGEQFF. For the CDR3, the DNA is TGTGCCAGCAGCCCCTGGCTAGCGGGAGTGGGTGAGCAGTTCTTC.

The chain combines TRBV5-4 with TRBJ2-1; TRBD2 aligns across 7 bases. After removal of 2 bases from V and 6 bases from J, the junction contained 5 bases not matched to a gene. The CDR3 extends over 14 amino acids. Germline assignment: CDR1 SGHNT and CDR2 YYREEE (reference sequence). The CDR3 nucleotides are TGTGCCAGCAGCTTTCGGGACTACGTCAATGAGCAGTTCTTC. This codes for CASSFRDYVNEQFF.

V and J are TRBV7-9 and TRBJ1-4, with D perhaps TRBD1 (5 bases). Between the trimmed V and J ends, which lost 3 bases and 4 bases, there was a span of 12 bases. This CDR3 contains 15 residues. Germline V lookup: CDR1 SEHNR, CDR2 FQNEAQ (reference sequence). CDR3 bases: TGTGCCAGCAGCTTGCGCGGGGCGGGTAATGAAAAACTGTTTTTT. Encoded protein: CASSLRGAGNEKLFF. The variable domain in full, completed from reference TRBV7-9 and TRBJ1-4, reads DTGVSQNPRHKITKRGQNVTFRCDPISEHNRLYWYRQTLGQGPEFLTYFQNEAQLEKSRLLSDRFSAERPKGSFSTLEIQRTEQGDSAMYLCASSLRGAGNEKLFFGSGTQLSVL.

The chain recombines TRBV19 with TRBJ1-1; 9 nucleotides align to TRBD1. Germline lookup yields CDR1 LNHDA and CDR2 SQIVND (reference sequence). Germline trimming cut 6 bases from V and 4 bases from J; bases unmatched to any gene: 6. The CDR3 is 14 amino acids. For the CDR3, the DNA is TGTGCCAGTAGACAACAGGGGGCAGGCACTGAAGCTTTCTTT. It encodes CASRQQGAGTEAFF.

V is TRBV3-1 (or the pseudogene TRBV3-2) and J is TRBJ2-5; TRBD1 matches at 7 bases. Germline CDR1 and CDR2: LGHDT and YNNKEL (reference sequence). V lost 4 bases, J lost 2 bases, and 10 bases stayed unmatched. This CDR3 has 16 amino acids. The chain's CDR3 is CASSRQTGWGQETQYF. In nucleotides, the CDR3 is TGTGCCAGCAGCCGCCAGACAGGGTGGGGGCAAGAGACCCAGTACTTC.